This TCR beta chain stems from a study of early T cells in non-severe SARS-CoV-2 infection (dated by TCRdb to the early 2020s). For the study in its entirety: Bulk RNA from unsorted whole blood was used for TCR sequencing, so alpha and beta chains could not be paired.

Concerning this clonotype itself: Its specific antigen is unknown. No qualities accompany the bases; no much larger clone lies one base away.

CDR1 LGHDT and CDR2 YNNKEL are derived from the germline V gene (reference sequence). The CDR3, cysteine through phenylalanine, is 15 amino acids long. Only the CDR3 part of the read is kept: 45 bases, read in frame from the first base. The V end gives up 5 bases and the J end 0 bases, leaving 3 bases in the junction not matched to a gene. Set within a cohort of healthcare workers in London, UK, this nested case-control study involved weekly PCR testing of nasopharyngeal swabs along with blood sampling. Between 23 and 31 March 2020, the week of the UK lockdown, healthcare workers were enrolled and then followed up weekly for as long as 16 weeks. Library preparation employed 5' RACE. The sequencer listed for this sample is NextSeq 500. Unique molecular identifiers were attached to individual cDNA molecules in the TCR library protocol so that sequencing error and PCR bias could be corrected. TCR alpha and beta chains were both sequenced, and the abundances of alpha and beta sequences in each sample were closely correlated with each other. On the study's bioinformatics: Decombinator V4 was used to annotate the V gene, J gene and CDR3 of the TCR sequences. TCRs were defined as expanded if a significant change between any two time points was detected under a Poisson model with p below 0.0001. Abundances of TCRs were expressed as counts per million after normalisation to the total number of TCRs sequenced in each sample. TRAV1-2 paired with TRAJ12, TRAJ20 or TRAJ33 defined MAIT TCRs, while TRAV10 paired with TRAJ18 defined iNKT TCRs. VDJdb, accessed on 1 November 2021, was searched for TCRs annotated for CMV, EBV and SARS-CoV-2, and TCRs annotated for more than one antigen were excluded. The raw public data were reprocessed by TCRdb itself: fastp quality trimming at Q25, MiXCR clonotype calling, in-frame beta chains only. Rows merge per CDR3 protein into single entries with the most common DNA and genes. It is TCRdb's table, rather than the study itself, that gives the V and J calls and clone size. The sample table holds tens of thousands of distinct CDR3 sequences, of which more than 4% were seen once. Under 7.5% of the sample is held by the ten biggest clonotypes.

Broader findings and caveats from the paper: VDJdb matching was skewed toward anti-spike CD8 responses and likely underestimated virus-specific expansions, missing private and CD4 specificities.

The rearranged segments are TRBV3-1 and TRBJ2-7; 11 central bases correspond to TRBD2. The sequence was obtained from an adult who was a healthcare worker with PCR-confirmed SARS-CoV-2 infection or an uninfected control (not recorded which). The sequencing used whole blood, collected at baseline. The encoded CDR3 is CASSIGTSGSYEQYF. The sequence in DNA is TGTGCCAGCAGCATAGGGACTAGCGGCTCCTACGAGCAGTACTTC.